These 23 T cell receptor beta chains originate from one sample sequenced in a study of post-analysis software for immune sequencing data. These receptors have no known antigen. Carried by the TCR beta cDNA libraries were unique molecular identifiers. One entry per CDR3 protein results from TCRdb running MiXCR on the PCR reads. The data contain roughly 430,000 distinct CDR3 sequences, 35% to 45% of them singletons. Findings and caveats of the study: Comparison of patients with controls showed roughly five TRBV segments more frequent in patients, TRBV5-6, TRBV5-1 and TRBV20-1 among them.

Source material: blood. The receptors shown here come from a girl aged 2 to 9 with multiple sclerosis.

The V call is TRBV20-1, the J call TRBJ1-2; D unresolved. Germline V gene sequence: CDR1 DFQATT, CDR2 SNEGSKA (reference sequence). The CDR3 is 11 residues long. Trimming took off 0 bases at V and 4 bases at J, with 3 bases between the two ends. The CDR3 reads CSARESYGYTF. Written as DNA, the CDR3 is TGCAGTGCTAGAGAGTCCTATGGCTACACCTTC.

The V and J genes are TRBV7-2 and TRBJ2-1, with D perhaps TRBD1 (8 bases). Trimming shortened V by 5 bases and J by 7 bases, and 21 bases separated the two germline ends. The CDR3 has 16 amino acids. Looked up from germline, CDR1 is SGHTA and CDR2 is FQGNSA. CDR3 sequence (DNA): TGTGCCAGCAGCACAGGGGGGGGGTCTCGTTGGAATGAGCAGTTCTTC. Translating it yields CASSTGGGSRWNEQFF.

In the case of this clonotype: With a much larger clone just one base away, this may be a read error. V usage is TRBV18 and J usage is TRBJ2-3, with D uncertain. With 1 base removed from V and 5 bases from J, the gap between germline ends came to 7 bases. The CDR3 is 13 residues long. CDR1 and CDR2 (germline): KGHSH, LQKENI. The CDR3 nucleotides are TGTGCCAGCTCACCACTAACCATAGATACGCAGTATTTT. This gives the protein CASSPLTIDTQYF.

This clonotype appeared a few times. This CDR3 reads CASSSDFSYNEQFF. The CDR3 region has the DNA TGTGCCAGCAGCTCAGACTTCTCCTACAATGAGCAGTTCTTC. V and J are TRBV7-2 and TRBJ2-1; no clear D gene. CDR1 and CDR2 from the germline V gene are SGHTA and FQGNSA. The V end lost 4 bases, the J end lost 0 bases, and 7 bases lay between the germline ends. The CDR3 totals 14 residues.

V usage is TRBV15 and J usage is TRBJ1-5, with D uncertain. V lost 6 bases to trimming and J lost 0 bases, with 6 bases between them. The CDR3 spans 13 residues. CDR1 is LNHNV and CDR2 is YYDKDF in the germline V gene (reference sequence). The CDR3 loop reads CATRADSNQPQHF. CDR3 sequence (DNA): TGTGCCACCAGGGCTGATAGCAATCAGCCCCAGCATTTT.

This clonotype was observed a handful of times. One base away lies a much larger clone, so this may be a sequencing read error. The V gene is TRBV19, the J gene TRBJ2-7; TRBD1 aligns across 11 bases. The CDR3 is 16 amino acids. After removal of 3 bases from V and 5 bases from J, the junction contained 9 bases not matched to a gene. CDR1 is LNHDA and CDR2 is SQIVND in the germline V gene (reference sequence). Here the CDR3 reads CASSMLLGTGGNEQYF. The CDR3 DNA is TGTGCCAGTAGTATGCTCCTCGGGACAGGGGGTAACGAGCAGTACTTC. The whole variable domain, remainder taken from reference TRBV19 and TRBJ2-7, is DGGITQSPKYLFRKEGQNVTLSCEQNLNHDAMYWYRQDPGQGLRLIYYSQIVNDFQKGDIAEGYSVSREKKESFPLTVTSAQKNPTAFYLCASSMLLGTGGNEQYFGPGTRLTVT.

The rearrangement links TRBV18 to TRBJ2-5, with 7 positions matching TRBD1. Trimming removed 8 bases from V and 4 bases from J; junction bases left unmatched: 7. The germline V gene encodes CDR1 KGHSH and CDR2 LQKENI. The CDR3 sequence is 13 residues long. DNA for the CDR3: TGTGCCAGCGCCCTACAGGGGACAGAGACCCAGTACTTC. Translation gives CASALQGTETQYF.

The V call is TRBV28, the J call TRBJ1-3, with 7 positions matching TRBD1. Trimming cost V 6 bases and J 1 base; bases outside gene matches: 3. The CDR3 is made up of 14 amino acids. Germline V gene lookup returns CDR1 MDHEN and CDR2 SYDVKM. The CDR3: CASRGTVSGNTIYF. The CDR3 coding sequence is TGTGCCAGCAGGGGGACAGTATCTGGAAACACCATATATTTT. Full variable domain (outside the CDR3, taken from reference TRBV28 and TRBJ1-3): DVKVTQSSRYLVKRTGEKVFLECVQDMDHENMFWYRQDPGLGLRLIYFSYDVKMKEKGDIPEGYSVSREKKERFSLILESASTNQTSMYLCASRGTVSGNTIYFGEGSWLTVV.

This chain uses TRBV4-1 with TRBJ2-1; D is unresolved. This CDR3 is built from 17 residues. CDR1 MGHRA and CDR2 YSYEKL come from the germline V gene. V lost 0 bases, J lost 2 bases, and 14 bases lay in between. The CDR3 DNA is TGCGCCAGCAGCCAAGATCTGGGCGGCCCGGCCTACAATGAGCAGTTCTTC. Its translation is CASSQDLGGPAYNEQFF.

This clonotype was counted a few times. The chain is built from TRBV12-3 or TRBV12-4 and TRBJ2-1, with D tentatively TRBD1 or TRBD2 (5 bases each). The length of the CDR3 is 12 residues. The V end was cut by 8 bases, the J end by 5 bases, with 10 bases between. The CDR3 nucleotides read TGTGCCAGCTTGAGGGACCACAATGAGCAGTTCTTC. Protein sequence: CASLRDHNEQFF.

This chain connects TRBV7-9 to TRBJ1-2, with 8 bases fitting TRBD1. The J segment lost 7 bases and the V segment lost 0 bases, leaving 4 bases of the junction unmatched. Germline CDR1 reads SEHNR; CDR2 reads FQNEAQ (reference sequence). The length of the CDR3 is 14 residues. The CDR3 DNA sequence: TGTGCCAGCAGCTTAGCGCGGCAGGGGGCTGGCTACACCTTC. This encodes CASSLARQGAGYTF.

The genes are TRBV12-3 or TRBV12-4 and TRBJ2-7, with unresolved D. V lost 3 bases and J 3 bases, leaving 9 bases between the germline ends. This CDR3 region has 13 residues. In nucleotides, the CDR3 is TGTGCCAGCAGTTTCGATAACGGCTACGAGCAGTACTTC. It is translated as CASSFDNGYEQYF.

This clonotype turned up a few times. CDR3 amino acids: CAISAARASPNYGYTF. The CDR3 region has the DNA TGTGCCATCAGTGCAGCGAGGGCGTCTCCGAACTATGGCTACACCTTC. This sequence joins TRBV10-3 and TRBJ1-2; D not resolved. The ends were cut back, 4 bases at V and 2 bases at J, with 17 bases in the middle. Germline assignment: CDR1 ENHRY and CDR2 SYGVKD. CDR3 size: 16 residues.

The rearrangement links TRBV5-1 to TRBJ2-7, with 8 positions matching TRBD2. The J call is doubtful: the DNA matches TRBJ2-5 better. This CDR3 comprises 21 residues. Germline lookup yields CDR1 SGHRS and CDR2 YFSETQ. The CDR3 loop is CASRRRGGQRYAPHLQETQYF. The DNA for the CDR3 is TGCGCCAGCAGGAGACGGGGGGGCCAACGGTATGCTCCTCATCTTCAAGAGACCCAGTACTTC.

The CDR3 nucleotides read TGTGCCAGCAGCTTGTACCGGGACCTCCGCCCCAGGCACCTCACTGAAGCTTTCTTT. This gives the protein CASSLYRDLRPRHLTEAFF. V and J are TRBV5-5 and TRBJ1-1; D is perhaps TRBD1 (5 bases). This CDR3 region has 19 residues. V was cut by 1 base and J by 4 bases, with 26 bases left in between. Germline assignment: CDR1 SGHKS and CDR2 YYEKEE (reference sequence).

This clonotype was observed a few times. The chain joins TRBV20-1 to TRBJ2-7, with D uncertain. The germline CDR1 and CDR2 sequences are DFQATT and SNEGSKA (reference sequence). The CDR3 has 13 residues. Trimming took off 4 bases at V and 4 bases at J, with 14 bases between the two ends. The CDR3 coding sequence is TGCAGTGCTAAATTTCAGAGACCATACGAGCAGTACTTC. It is translated as CSAKFQRPYEQYF.

V usage is TRBV15 and J usage is TRBJ2-7, with 13 bases identical to TRBD2. CDR3 size: 17 residues. With V trimmed by 3 bases and J by 2 bases, 7 bases remained unmatched. Germline CDR1 and CDR2: LNHNV and YYDKDF (reference sequence). CDR3 DNA sequence: TGTGCCACCAGCAGTACTAGCGGGAGGGAGCGCCCCTACGAGCAGTACTTC. Amino acids: CATSSTSGRERPYEQYF.

The chain combines TRBV5-1 with TRBJ2-5; D is tentatively TRBD1 or TRBD2 (5 bases each). The germline V and J ends were trimmed by 4 bases and 7 bases, with 14 bases remaining between them. This CDR3 contains 13 residues. Germline V gives CDR1 SGHRS, CDR2 YFSETQ. CDR3 protein: CASSGTDGGTQYF. CDR3 DNA sequence: TGCGCCAGCAGCGGGACGGATGGGGGGACCCAGTACTTC. Based on the CDR3 plus reference TRBV5-1 and TRBJ2-5, the full variable domain is KAGVTQTPRYLIKTRGQQVTLSCSPISGHRSVSWYQQTPGQGLQFLFEYFSETQRNKGNFPGRFSGRQFSNSRSEMNVSTLELGDSALYLCASSGTDGGTQYFGPGTRLLVL.

The genes are TRBV12-3 or TRBV12-4 and TRBJ2-5; 7 bases line up with TRBD1. The CDR3 contains 15 residues. V lost 5 bases to trimming and J lost 7 bases; unmatched junction nucleotides: 13. The CDR3 protein is CASSLEGQGVSTQYF. In DNA, the CDR3 is TGTGCCAGCAGTCTCGAGGGGCAGGGGGTCTCGACCCAGTACTTC.

The rearrangement joins TRBV5-1 to TRBJ1-5; D uncertain. V lost 4 bases to trimming and J lost 6 bases, with 14 bases between them. The CDR3 consists of 14 residues. The germline V gene has CDR1 SGHRS and CDR2 YFSETQ. The CDR3 is CASSPELGIQPQHF. In DNA form, the CDR3 reads TGCGCCAGCAGCCCCGAGTTGGGGATTCAGCCCCAGCATTTT.

There are a few counts of this clonotype. The V call is TRBV6-1, the J call TRBJ2-1; 11 nucleotides match TRBD2. V shed 4 bases, J shed 4 bases, and the junction held 6 bases outside the gene matches. The length of the CDR3 is 16 residues. In germline, CDR1 is MNHNS, CDR2 SASEGT. The CDR3 sequence: CASSGSGTSGYNEQFF. CDR3 bases: TGTGCCAGCAGTGGCTCCGGGACTAGCGGTTACAATGAGCAGTTCTTC.

The chain recombines TRBV2 with TRBJ2-7, with unresolved D. This CDR3 has 15 amino acids. CDR1 SNHLY and CDR2 FYNNEI come from the germline V gene. V was pared by 2 bases and J by 0 bases, with 11 bases between. The CDR3 DNA follows: TGTGCCAGCAGTGAAATCTCCGGCCGCTCCTACGAGCAGTACTTC. As protein: CASSEISGRSYEQYF.

V usage is TRBV5-1 and J usage is TRBJ2-1, with a weak D call TRBD2 (5 bases). V gave up 4 bases and J gave up 4 bases, with 12 bases separating them. The CDR3 runs to 14 residues. From germline, CDR1 is SGHRS and CDR2 YFSETQ. The CDR3 spells CASSEGARYNEQFF. The CDR3 DNA reads TGCGCCAGCAGCGAGGGAGCCCGATACAATGAGCAGTTCTTC.